One and the same sample provided the 21 T cell receptor beta chains below, sequenced in a study of CD8+ T cells in alopecia areata. Isolated RNA was reverse transcribed into cDNA used as the sequencing template. Measured with immunoSEQ multiplex PCR; TCRdb has only the in-frame clones, and not every one. The repertoire holds 65,000 to 75,000 clones, with about half as singletons. This sample comprised CD8+ T cells sorted from blood, obtained at week 0. Source of these receptors: a human donor with alopecia areata.

The rearrangement uses TRBV9 and TRBJ2-1, with D tentatively TRBD2 (6 bases). The length of the CDR3 is 15 residues. Trimming pared 0 bases from V and 5 bases from J, leaving 12 bases between. Germline lookup yields CDR1 SGDLS and CDR2 YYNGEE. DNA of the CDR3: TGTGCCAGCAGCGTAGGCCGGGGGAGAGACAATGAGCAGTTCTTC. Protein product: CASSVGRGRDNEQFF. Filled out from reference TRBV9 and TRBJ2-1, the complete variable domain reads DSGVTQTPKHLITATGQRVTLRCSPRSGDLSVYWYQQSLDQGLQFLIQYYNGEERAKGNILERFSAQQFPDLHSELNLSSLELGDSALYFCASSVGRGRDNEQFFGPGTRLTVL.

The chain carries TRBV9 and TRBJ2-7; 10 bases map to TRBD2. Germline V gives CDR1 SGDLS, CDR2 YYNGEE. The length of the CDR3 is 15 residues. V was clipped by 7 bases and J by 4 bases; unmatched bases: 11. For the CDR3, the DNA is TGTGCCAGCGGAACTAGCGGGACCGGTATGTACGAGCAGTACTTC. It yields the protein CASGTSGTGMYEQYF.

This clone was seen more than once but under ten times. This CDR3 is also generated by other DNA sequences in the sample. The rearrangement links TRBV9 to TRBJ2-7; D unresolved. This CDR3 region has 13 residues. The V end was cut by 2 bases, the J end by 2 bases, with 8 bases between. Germline V gene data show CDR1 as SGDLS and CDR2 as YYNGEE. The CDR3 DNA sequence: TGTGCCAGCAGCGTGGGCCCCCCCTACGAGCAGTACTTC. Amino acids: CASSVGPPYEQYF. Variable domain in full (rest from reference TRBV9 and TRBJ2-7): DSGVTQTPKHLITATGQRVTLRCSPRSGDLSVYWYQQSLDQGLQFLIQYYNGEERAKGNILERFSAQQFPDLHSELNLSSLELGDSALYFCASSVGPPYEQYFGPGTRLTVT.

This clone was recorded a few times. This sequence joins TRBV10-3 and TRBJ2-1; 9 nucleotides match TRBD1. V trimming: 0 bases; J trimming: 5 bases; junction bases outside the gene matches: 2. CDR3 size: 15 residues. Germline CDR1 reads ENHRY; CDR2 reads SYGVKD. The chain's CDR3 is CAISESWDRDNEQFF. Written as DNA, the CDR3 is TGTGCCATCAGTGAGTCTTGGGACAGGGACAATGAGCAGTTCTTC.

V gene TRBV2 combines with J gene TRBJ2-1; D unresolved. Germline CDR1 SNHLY, CDR2 FYNNEI. The CDR3 runs to 15 residues. Trimming cost V 2 bases and J 6 bases, with 14 bases left between them. Here the CDR3 reads CASSESPSLFNEQFF. DNA for the CDR3: TGTGCCAGCAGTGAATCGCCTTCGCTCTTCAATGAGCAGTTCTTC.

The rearrangement joins TRBV14 to TRBJ2-7; 9 bases are shared with TRBD2. The CDR3 is 16 amino acids. V shed 1 base and J 3 bases; nucleotides not matched to a gene: 7. Germline V lookup: CDR1 SGHDN, CDR2 FVKESK. The CDR3 DNA follows: TGTGCCAGCAGCCAAGTCCCGACTAGCGGATACTACGAGCAGTACTTC. Amino acid sequence: CASSQVPTSGYYEQYF.

J is TRBJ1-1 and V is TRBV15; D is perhaps TRBD1 (5 bases). Germline V gene data show CDR1 as LNHNV and CDR2 as YYDKDF (reference sequence). The V gene lost 3 bases and the J gene lost 4 bases, with 9 bases spanning the gap. The CDR3 has 13 amino acids. The CDR3 DNA sequence: TGTGCCACCAGCAGCGGAAGGGGCACTGAAGCTTTCTTT. This codes for CATSSGRGTEAFF.

V gene TRBV6-1 combines with J gene TRBJ2-7; D gene ambiguous. The CDR3 covers 13 residues. V lost 4 bases, J lost 3 bases, and 10 bases lay in between. Germline V gene data show CDR1 as MNHNS and CDR2 as SASEGT. CDR3 coding DNA: TGTGCCAGCAGTGCCCTAATAAACTACGAGCAGTACTTC. Translation gives CASSALINYEQYF.

This clone was seen a handful of times. This specimen includes other DNA sequences encoding the same CDR3. The chain recombines TRBV5-1 with TRBJ1-4; D not certain. Trimming cost V 7 bases and J 1 base, with 5 bases left between them. Germline CDR1 reads SGHRS; CDR2 reads YFSETQ. The CDR3 is made up of 12 amino acids. The CDR3 reads CASSETNEKLFF. CDR3 sequence (DNA): TGCGCCAGCTCAGAAACTAATGAAAAACTGTTTTTT.

Remarks on this clone: It differs at one base from a far larger clone, so likely a read error. This chain connects TRBV5-1 to TRBJ2-4, with 8 bases fitting TRBD2. This CDR3 has 14 residues. Trimming cost V 2 bases and J 6 bases; bases outside gene matches: 4. Germline CDR1 reads SGHRS; CDR2 reads YFSETQ. This CDR3 reads CASSLDRGGNIQYF. The CDR3 DNA reads as TGCGCCAGCAGCTTAGACCGGGGGGGAAACATTCAGTACTTC. The complete variable domain, with remaining parts taken from reference TRBV5-1 and TRBJ2-4, reads KAGVTQTPRYLIKTRGQQVTLSCSPISGHRSVSWYQQTPGQGLQFLFEYFSETQRNKGNFPGRFSGRQFSNSRSEMNVSTLELGDSALYLCASSLDRGGNIQYFGAGTRLSVL.

The chain has TRBV7-6 and TRBJ2-2, with a tentative D call TRBD1 (6 bases). V dropped 6 bases and J dropped 1 base, with 9 bases sitting between them. CDR1 and CDR2 (germline): SGHVS, FNYEAQ. The CDR3 covers 14 residues. The CDR3 loop reads CASRSRGNTGELFF. CDR3 nucleotides: TGTGCCAGCAGAAGCAGGGGGAACACCGGGGAGCTGTTTTTT.

This clone occurred a few times. This chain connects TRBV4-3 to TRBJ2-5; no clear D. The CDR3 extends over 14 amino acids. Per germline, CDR1 LGHNA and CDR2 YSLEER. Trimming removed 1 base from V and 4 bases from J, with 10 bases in between. Written as DNA, the CDR3 is TGCGCCAGCAGCCAAGGCCTGTGGCGAGAGACCCAGTACTTC. This gives the protein CASSQGLWRETQYF.

The CDR3 nucleotides are TGTGCCAGCACCCTTACGGGACTAGGCATTCAGTACTTC. It specifies CASTLTGLGIQYF. This sequence joins TRBV11-2 and TRBJ2-4; TRBD2 matches 8 bases. CDR1 and CDR2 from the germline V gene are SGHAT and FQNNGV. The CDR3 has 13 amino acids. The trim removed 7 bases at V and 9 bases at J, leaving 8 bases unmatched.

The chain has TRBV7-9 and TRBJ2-3; D may be TRBD2 (5 bases). Germline CDR1 reads SEHNR; CDR2 reads FQNEAQ (reference sequence). Between the trimmed V and J ends, which lost 2 bases and 1 base, there was a span of 10 bases. The CDR3 is 15 amino acids. The CDR3 protein is CASSLTGDGTDTQYF. In DNA form, the CDR3 reads TGTGCCAGCAGCTTAACCGGGGATGGCACAGATACGCAGTATTTT.

This chain joins TRBV4-2 and TRBJ2-7, with D unclear. The germline CDR1 and CDR2 sequences are LGHNA and YNFKEQ. The ends were cut back, 0 bases at V and 1 base at J, with 13 bases in the middle. This CDR3 has 16 residues. The CDR3 is CASSQEPGMLSYEQYF. CDR3 DNA: TGTGCCAGCAGCCAAGAACCAGGTATGCTTTCCTACGAGCAGTACTTC.

The chain links TRBV10-2 to TRBJ2-7; 7 bases agree with TRBD2. Germline values: CDR1 WSHSY, CDR2 SAAADI. J was trimmed by 6 bases and V by 3 bases; bases with no gene match: 11. This CDR3 comprises 15 residues. The CDR3 loop is CASSEVGGPLSEQYF. The CDR3 DNA follows: TGCGCCAGCAGTGAAGTGGGAGGGCCTCTATCCGAGCAGTACTTC.

The chain is built from TRBV6-1 and TRBJ2-5; 9 bases are shared with TRBD1. CDR1 is MNHNS, CDR2 SASEGT, per germline. V was pared by 7 bases and J by 5 bases, with 11 bases of the junction left unmatched. The length of the CDR3 is 15 residues. DNA for the CDR3: TGTGCCAGCATGGACAGGGGCTACAGTTTGGAGACCCAGTACTTC. This encodes CASMDRGYSLETQYF.

The V and J genes are TRBV27 and TRBJ2-1; D may be TRBD1 or TRBD2 (5 bases each). Trimming shortened V by 2 bases and J by 0 bases, and 8 bases separated the two germline ends. Germline CDR1 MNHEY, CDR2 SMNVEV (reference sequence). This CDR3 comprises 15 residues. The CDR3 bases are TGTGCCAGCAGTTTAGAGGGACGCTCCTACAATGAGCAGTTCTTC. This codes for CASSLEGRSYNEQFF.

CDR3 loop: CASSFLGTSDQETQYF. CDR3 nucleotide sequence: TGTGCCAGCAGCTTTCTCGGTACTAGCGACCAAGAGACCCAGTACTTC. The chain is built from TRBV7-9 and TRBJ2-5; the match to TRBD2 covers 7 bases. Germline loops: CDR1 SEHNR, CDR2 FQNEAQ (reference sequence). The CDR3 is made up of 16 amino acids. V was pared by 3 bases and J by 0 bases, with 7 bases of the junction left unmatched.

The rearrangement joins TRBV9 to TRBJ2-7; D not resolved. V was shortened by 0 bases and J by 1 base, with 8 bases between the two germline ends. The V gene's germline CDR1 is SGDLS and CDR2 YYNGEE. The CDR3 contains 14 residues. This CDR3 is CASSVVANSYEQYF. The CDR3, as DNA: TGTGCCAGCAGCGTAGTGGCGAATTCCTACGAGCAGTACTTC.

CDR3 sequence (DNA): TGTGCCAGCAGCGTAGCTCTGGCCGACGAGCAGTACTTC. As protein: CASSVALADEQYF. The chain recombines TRBV9 with TRBJ2-7; D is unclear. Per germline, CDR1 SGDLS and CDR2 YYNGEE. The germline V and J ends were trimmed by 0 bases and 5 bases, with 9 bases remaining between them. The CDR3 is made up of 13 amino acids.